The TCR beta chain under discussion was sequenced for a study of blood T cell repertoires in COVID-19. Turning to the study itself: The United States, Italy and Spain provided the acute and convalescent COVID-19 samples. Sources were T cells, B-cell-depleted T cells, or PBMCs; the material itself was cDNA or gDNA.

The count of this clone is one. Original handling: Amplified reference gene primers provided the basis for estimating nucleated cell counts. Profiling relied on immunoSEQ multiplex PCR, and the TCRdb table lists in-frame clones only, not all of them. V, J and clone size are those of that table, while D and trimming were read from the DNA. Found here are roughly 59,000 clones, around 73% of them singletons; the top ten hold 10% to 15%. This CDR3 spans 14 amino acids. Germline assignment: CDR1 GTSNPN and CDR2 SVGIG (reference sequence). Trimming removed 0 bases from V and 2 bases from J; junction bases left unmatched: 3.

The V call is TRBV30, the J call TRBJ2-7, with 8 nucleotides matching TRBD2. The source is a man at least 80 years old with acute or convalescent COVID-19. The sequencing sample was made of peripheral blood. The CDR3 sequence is CAWSVRGRTYEQYF. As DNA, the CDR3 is TGTGCCTGGAGTGTACGCGGGAGGACCTACGAGCAGTACTTC.